Following are 21 T cell receptor beta chains from one sample sequenced in a study of Graves' ophthalmopathy and Graves' hyperthyroidism listed by TCRdb under 2018. Data came from an Illumina HiSeq 2000. TCR beta CDR3 regions were amplified from RNA transcripts for repertoire sequencing. HTBI primers and the Qiagen OneStep RT-PCR kit were used in a first-round RT-PCR, which was followed by a second-round multiplex PCR, size selection and purification. In TCRdb, the public reads were trimmed at Q25 with fastp and aligned with MiXCR, with productive beta chains retained. Entries that share a CDR3 protein sequence are merged under the most common genes and DNA. This sample has about 740,000 distinct CDR3 sequences in its table, and roughly 40% of those were observed once. Of the sample, about 40% falls within the top ten clones. Sequencing was done on a sample of peripheral blood. The receptors derive from an adult man with Graves' ophthalmopathy.

As for this clonotype: With a much larger clone just one base away, this may be a read error. The chain couples TRBV15 to TRBJ2-5, with 9 bases lining up with TRBD2. J was trimmed by 4 bases and V by 10 bases; bases with no gene match: 13. CDR3 length: 15 amino acids. In germline, CDR1 is LNHNV, CDR2 YYDKDF (reference sequence). CDR3: CASSSSGEGRETQYF. The DNA for the CDR3 is TGTGCCAGCAGTTCTAGCGGGGAAGGTCGAGAGACCCAGTACTTC.

The chain has TRBV11-2 and TRBJ1-1; no clear D gene. This CDR3 contains 16 residues. The germline V gene encodes CDR1 SGHAT and CDR2 FQNNGV. The V end was cut by 1 base, the J end by 3 bases, with 15 bases between. CDR3 in amino acids: CASSLGSAGIHTEAFF. For the CDR3, the DNA is TGTGCCAGCAGCTTAGGTTCCGCGGGGATCCACACTGAAGCTTTCTTT.

This clonotype has a handful of counts. This sequence joins TRBV5-4 and TRBJ2-7; D is unclear. The germline gives CDR1 SGHNT, CDR2 YYREEE (reference sequence). Trimming stripped 0 bases from V and 9 bases from J, with 10 bases between. This CDR3 comprises 12 residues. In nucleotides, the CDR3 is TGTGCCAGCAGCTTGGCCGGTCAAGGGCAGTACTTC. Translation gives CASSLAGQGQYF.

The chain is built from TRBV4-2 and TRBJ2-7, with a weak D call TRBD1 (5 bases). The CDR3 spans 15 residues. Germline CDR1 reads LGHNA; CDR2 reads YNFKEQ. V lost 0 bases and J 2 bases, leaving 11 bases between the germline ends. The CDR3 region is CASSQDSPGTYEQYF. The CDR3 DNA is TGTGCCAGCAGCCAAGATTCCCCAGGGACCTACGAGCAGTACTTC.

This clonotype has more than one count but fewer than ten. The V call is TRBV7-9, the J call TRBJ2-5; D perhaps matches TRBD1 (6 bases). Germline V gene sequence: CDR1 SEHNR, CDR2 FQNEAQ (reference sequence). Trimming took off 6 bases at V and 5 bases at J, with 16 bases between the two ends. The CDR3 loop spans 14 amino acids. The CDR3: CASSYNRVDETQYF. The CDR3 DNA is TGTGCCAGCAGTTACAACAGGGTAGACGAGACCCAGTACTTC.

The chain employs TRBV24-1 and TRBJ2-3, with D uncertain. Trimming took 4 bases from V and 2 from J, leaving 6 bases between them. The CDR3 runs 13 residues. CDR1 is KGHDR and CDR2 is SFDVKD in the germline V gene. This CDR3 is CATSDPITDTQYF. As DNA, the CDR3 is TGTGCCACCAGTGACCCCATCACAGATACGCAGTATTTT.

On this clonotype: This may stem from a read error, because a much larger clone lies one nucleotide away. The chain employs TRBV9 and TRBJ2-7; the D gene is possibly TRBD2 (6 bases). V lost 6 bases and J 6 bases, leaving 13 bases between the germline ends. This CDR3 has 12 residues. The germline CDR1 and CDR2 sequences are SGDLS and YYNGEE. The CDR3 coding sequence is TGTGCCAGCAACTGGGGACTGGGCGAGCAGTACTTC. It yields the protein CASNWGLGEQYF. The full variable domain, with the rest looked up from reference TRBV9 and TRBJ2-7, is DSGVTQTPKHLITATGQRVTLRCSPRSGDLSVYWYQQSLDQGLQFLIQYYNGEERAKGNILERFSAQQFPDLHSELNLSSLELGDSALYFCASNWGLGEQYFGPGTRLTVT.

This clonotype was recorded at least ten times. The chain has TRBV7-8 and TRBJ1-1; D call uncertain. The CDR3 length is 14 residues. The germline V gene has CDR1 SGHVS and CDR2 FQNEAQ. The V end was cut by 1 base, the J end by 7 bases, with 13 bases between. CDR3 bases: TGTGCCAGCAGCTTAGACCCTGTAGGCATTGAAGCTTTCTTT. Translation: CASSLDPVGIEAFF.

This clonotype was seen a handful of times. The chain joins TRBV28 to TRBJ2-7, with 10 bases identical to TRBD2. CDR1 and CDR2 from the germline V gene are MDHEN and SYDVKM. J lost 3 bases, V lost 7 bases, and 9 bases had no gene match. There are 15 residues in the CDR3. The CDR3 protein is CASNSLLAGLYEQYF. CDR3 nucleotide sequence: TGTGCCAGCAATTCCTTACTAGCGGGACTCTACGAGCAGTACTTC. The full variable domain, rest sourced from reference TRBV28 and TRBJ2-7, is DVKVTQSSRYLVKRTGEKVFLECVQDMDHENMFWYRQDPGLGLRLIYFSYDVKMKEKGDIPEGYSVSREKKERFSLILESASTNQTSMYLCASNSLLAGLYEQYFGPGTRLTVT.

This CDR3 is CASSGTWGSEKLFF. In DNA, the CDR3 is TGTGCCAGCAGTGGCACGTGGGGGAGTGAAAAACTGTTTTTT. The chain uses TRBV6-6 and TRBJ1-4; tentatively, D is TRBD1 (5 bases). V was cut by 5 bases and J by 7 bases, with 14 bases left in between. CDR3 length: 14 residues. Germline V lookup: CDR1 MNHNY, CDR2 SVGAGI (reference sequence).

This clonotype was detected a few times. The V and J genes are TRBV7-9 and TRBJ2-7; weak D call: TRBD1 (5 bases). CDR1 and CDR2 (germline): SEHNR, FQNEAQ (reference sequence). This CDR3 region has 14 residues. The ends were cut back, 0 bases at V and 6 bases at J, with 12 bases in the middle. CDR3 protein: CASSLAAGLLEQYF. The DNA of the CDR3 is TGTGCCAGCAGCTTAGCGGCAGGGCTTCTCGAGCAGTACTTC.

In its sample, this clonotype was seen a few times. The CDR3 region is CSVQNRGSTDTQYF. Here the CDR3 DNA reads TGCAGCGTCCAAAACAGGGGGAGCACAGATACGCAGTATTTT. The chain links TRBV29-1 to TRBJ2-3; 8 bases fit TRBD1. The CDR3 sequence is 14 residues long. The V gene's germline CDR1 is SQVTM and CDR2 ANQGSEA. The V and J ends lost 6 bases and 0 bases, in that order; junction bases with no gene match: 5.

The rearrangement uses TRBV7-9 and TRBJ2-7, with D possibly TRBD2 on 6 matching bases. The germline gives CDR1 SEHNR, CDR2 FQNEAQ (reference sequence). There are 13 residues in the CDR3. V was trimmed by 1 base and J by 6 bases, leaving 10 bases between them. The CDR3 spells CASSLGGESEQYF. CDR3 DNA: TGTGCCAGCAGCTTAGGGGGGGAAAGCGAGCAGTACTTC.

This rearrangement joins TRBV25-1 to TRBJ2-2, with D hard to call. This CDR3 spans 14 amino acids. Trimming took 8 bases from V and 2 from J, leaving 12 bases between them. Germline V gene data show CDR1 as MGHDK and CDR2 as SYGVNS. CDR3 DNA: TGTGCCAGCGTACTGGACGATAACACCGGGGAGCTGTTTTTT. Protein sequence: CASVLDDNTGELFF.

The chain joins TRBV7-2 to TRBJ2-5; 10 positions match TRBD2. The CDR3 length is 14 residues. Germline CDR1 is SGHTA and CDR2 is FQGNSA. V was clipped by 3 bases and J by 5 bases; unmatched bases: 3. The CDR3 here is CASSLSSGGETQYF. The CDR3 DNA reads as TGTGCCAGCAGCTTGAGTAGCGGGGGGGAGACCCAGTACTTC.

This clonotype came up many times. The rearrangement uses TRBV9 and TRBJ1-1; a weak D match, TRBD1 (5 bases). Trimming removed 0 bases from V and 3 bases from J, with 9 bases in between. The CDR3 runs to 14 residues. Per the germline V gene, CDR1 is SGDLS and CDR2 is YYNGEE. CDR3 loop: CASSVGGGDTEAFF. The DNA for the CDR3 is TGTGCCAGCAGCGTAGGTGGGGGTGACACTGAAGCTTTCTTT.

Regarding this clonotype: The junction departs from germline at one end; a sequencing error may be responsible. This chain joins TRBV3-1 and TRBJ1-2; D is ambiguous. The length of the CDR3 is 14 residues. Germline V gives CDR1 LGHDT, CDR2 YNNKEL (reference sequence). The CDR3 region is CASSQETRNSGYTF. In DNA, the CDR3 is TGTGCCAGCAGCCAAGAAACTCGGAACTCTGGCTACACCTTC.

This clonotype was found many times. This chain uses TRBV14 with TRBJ1-1, with D uncertain. Trimming took off 4 bases at V and 4 bases at J, with 10 bases between the two ends. The germline gives CDR1 SGHDN, CDR2 FVKESK. This CDR3 is built from 13 residues. In nucleotides, the CDR3 is TGTGCCAGCAGCCTCATGACGGGCACTGAAGCTTTCTTT. Translating it yields CASSLMTGTEAFF.

In its sample, this clonotype was seen many times. The chain carries TRBV20-1 and TRBJ2-5; D tentatively reads TRBD1 or TRBD2 (5 bases each). The V gene lost 1 base and the J gene lost 7 bases, with 22 bases spanning the gap. Germline lookup yields CDR1 DFQATT and CDR2 SNEGSKA (reference sequence). This CDR3 has 16 residues. CDR3 protein: CSARVPRTRSAGTQYF. As DNA, the CDR3 is TGCAGTGCTAGAGTCCCCCGGACAAGGTCTGCGGGGACCCAGTACTTC.

About this clonotype: One end of the junction fails to match germline, which may point to a read error. The V gene is TRBV24-1, the J gene TRBJ1-1; D uncertain. In germline, CDR1 is KGHDR, CDR2 SFDVKD. The CDR3 sequence is 15 residues long. The CDR3 sequence is CASSLTFTGATEAFF. The CDR3 region has the DNA TGTGCCAGCAGTTTGACCTTTACTGGCGCCACTGAAGCTTTCTTT.

For this clonotype: One junction end disagrees with the germline gene, perhaps due to a read error. The gene calls are TRBV13 and TRBJ2-3; 7 bases align to TRBD2. The CDR3 is 12 amino acids. CDR1 is PRHDT, CDR2 FYEKMQ, per germline (reference sequence). The CDR3 loop reads CASSKLADTQYF. The CDR3 DNA reads as TGCGCCAGCAGCAAACTAGCGGATACGCAGTATTTT.